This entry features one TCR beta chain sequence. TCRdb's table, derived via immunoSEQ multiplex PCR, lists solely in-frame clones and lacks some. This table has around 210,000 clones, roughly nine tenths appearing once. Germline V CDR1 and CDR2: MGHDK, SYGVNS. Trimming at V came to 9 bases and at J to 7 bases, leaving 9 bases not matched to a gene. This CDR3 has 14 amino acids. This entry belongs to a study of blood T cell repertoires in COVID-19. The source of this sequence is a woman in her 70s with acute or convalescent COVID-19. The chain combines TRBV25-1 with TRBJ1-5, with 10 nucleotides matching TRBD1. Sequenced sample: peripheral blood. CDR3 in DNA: TGTGCCAGTCCGACAGGGGGCTCGGAACAGCCCCAGCATTTT. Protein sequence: CASPTGGSEQPQHF.